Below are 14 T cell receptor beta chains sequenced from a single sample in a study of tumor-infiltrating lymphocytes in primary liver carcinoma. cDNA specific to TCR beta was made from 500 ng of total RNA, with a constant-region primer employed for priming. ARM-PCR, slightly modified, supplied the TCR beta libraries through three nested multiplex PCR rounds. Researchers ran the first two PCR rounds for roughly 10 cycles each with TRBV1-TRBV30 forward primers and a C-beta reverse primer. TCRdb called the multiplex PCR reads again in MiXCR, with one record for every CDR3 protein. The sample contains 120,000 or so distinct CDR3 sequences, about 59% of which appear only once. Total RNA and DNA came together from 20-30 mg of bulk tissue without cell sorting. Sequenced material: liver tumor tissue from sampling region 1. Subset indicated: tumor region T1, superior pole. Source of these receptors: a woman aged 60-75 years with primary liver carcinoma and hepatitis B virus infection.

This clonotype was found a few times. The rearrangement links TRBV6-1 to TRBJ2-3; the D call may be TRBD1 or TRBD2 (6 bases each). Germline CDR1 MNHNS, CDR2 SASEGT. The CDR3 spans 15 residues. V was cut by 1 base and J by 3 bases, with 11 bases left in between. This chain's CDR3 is CASSEEGGATDTQYF. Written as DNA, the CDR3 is TGTGCCAGCAGTGAAGAGGGGGGCGCGACAGATACGCAGTATTTT.

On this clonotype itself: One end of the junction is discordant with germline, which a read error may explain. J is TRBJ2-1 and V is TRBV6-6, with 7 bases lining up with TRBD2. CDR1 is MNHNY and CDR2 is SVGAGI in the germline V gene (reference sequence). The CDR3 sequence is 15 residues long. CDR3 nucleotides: TGTGCCAGCACTTTTCGCGGGAGCCCCTACGATGAGCAGTTCTTC. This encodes CASTFRGSPYDEQFF.

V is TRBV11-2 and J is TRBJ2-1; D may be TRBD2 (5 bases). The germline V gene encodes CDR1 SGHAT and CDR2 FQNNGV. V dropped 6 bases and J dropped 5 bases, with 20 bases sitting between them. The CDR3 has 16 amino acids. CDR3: CASSRLNPKVDNEQFF. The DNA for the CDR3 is TGTGCCAGCAGTCGACTAAACCCCAAGGTTGACAATGAGCAGTTCTTC.

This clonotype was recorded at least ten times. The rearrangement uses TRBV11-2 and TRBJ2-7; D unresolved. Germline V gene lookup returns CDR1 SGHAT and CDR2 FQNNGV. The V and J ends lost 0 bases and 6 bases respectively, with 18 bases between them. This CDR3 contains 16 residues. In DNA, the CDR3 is TGTGCCAGCAGCTTAGAACTTTCGAAATACCCTCTCGAGCAGTACTTC. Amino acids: CASSLELSKYPLEQYF.

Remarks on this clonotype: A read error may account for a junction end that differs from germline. The CDR3 loop reads CASSPDRYTDMQYF. The CDR3 DNA reads as TGTGCCAGCAGCCCCGACAGGTACACAGATATGCAGTATTTT. The chain combines TRBV28 with TRBJ2-3; D might be TRBD1 (6 bases). This CDR3 has 14 amino acids. Germline loops: CDR1 MDHEN, CDR2 SYDVKM.

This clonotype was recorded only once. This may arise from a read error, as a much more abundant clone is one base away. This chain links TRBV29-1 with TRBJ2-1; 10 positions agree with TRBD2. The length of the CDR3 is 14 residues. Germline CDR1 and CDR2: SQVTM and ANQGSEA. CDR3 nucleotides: TGCACCGCAGGGGGACCAGCGGGAGGGAATGAGCAGTTCTTC. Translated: CTAGGPAGGNEQFF.

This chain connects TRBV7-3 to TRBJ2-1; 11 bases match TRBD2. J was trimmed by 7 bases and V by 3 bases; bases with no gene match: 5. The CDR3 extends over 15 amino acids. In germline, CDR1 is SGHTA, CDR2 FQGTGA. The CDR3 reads CASSFSGRALNEQFF. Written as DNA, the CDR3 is TGTGCCAGCAGCTTTAGCGGGAGGGCCTTAAATGAGCAGTTCTTC.

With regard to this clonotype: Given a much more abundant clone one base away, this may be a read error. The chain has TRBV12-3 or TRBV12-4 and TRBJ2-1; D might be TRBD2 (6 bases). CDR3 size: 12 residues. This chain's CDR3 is CTSSWSGREQFF. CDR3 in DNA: TGTACCAGCAGTTGGAGCGGGCGGGAGCAGTTCTTC.

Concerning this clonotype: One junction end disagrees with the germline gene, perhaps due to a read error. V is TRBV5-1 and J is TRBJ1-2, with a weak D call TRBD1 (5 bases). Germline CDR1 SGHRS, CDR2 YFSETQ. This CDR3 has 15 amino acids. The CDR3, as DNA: TGCGCCAGCAGCCTACGGACATGGCACGGATATGGCTACACTTTC. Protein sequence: CASSLRTWHGYGYTF.

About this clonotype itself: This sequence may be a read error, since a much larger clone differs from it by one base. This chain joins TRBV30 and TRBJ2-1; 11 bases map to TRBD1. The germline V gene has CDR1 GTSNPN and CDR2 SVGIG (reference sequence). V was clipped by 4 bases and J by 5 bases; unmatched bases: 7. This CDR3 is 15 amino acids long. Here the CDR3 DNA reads TGTGCCTGGAAAATCCCGGGACAGGGGGACAATGAGCAGTTCTTC. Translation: CAWKIPGQGDNEQFF.

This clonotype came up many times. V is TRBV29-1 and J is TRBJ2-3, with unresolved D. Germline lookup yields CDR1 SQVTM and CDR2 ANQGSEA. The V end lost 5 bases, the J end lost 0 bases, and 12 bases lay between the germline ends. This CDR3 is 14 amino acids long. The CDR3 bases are TGCAGCGTTCAGCTGACGTCTAGCACAGATACGCAGTATTTT. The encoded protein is CSVQLTSSTDTQYF.

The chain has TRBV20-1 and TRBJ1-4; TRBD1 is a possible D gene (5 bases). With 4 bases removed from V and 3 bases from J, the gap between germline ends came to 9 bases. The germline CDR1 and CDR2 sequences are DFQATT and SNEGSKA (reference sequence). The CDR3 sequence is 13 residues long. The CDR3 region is CSANEGANEKLFF. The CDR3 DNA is TGCAGTGCTAACGAAGGGGCTAATGAAAAACTGTTTTTT.

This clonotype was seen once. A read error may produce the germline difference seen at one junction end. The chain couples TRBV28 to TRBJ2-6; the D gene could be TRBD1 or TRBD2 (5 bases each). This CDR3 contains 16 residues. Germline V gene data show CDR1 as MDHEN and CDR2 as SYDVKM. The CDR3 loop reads CASSEPNRSGGNVLTF. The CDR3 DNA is TGTGCCAGCAGCGAACCCAACCGCTCTGGGGGCAACGTCCTGACTTTC.

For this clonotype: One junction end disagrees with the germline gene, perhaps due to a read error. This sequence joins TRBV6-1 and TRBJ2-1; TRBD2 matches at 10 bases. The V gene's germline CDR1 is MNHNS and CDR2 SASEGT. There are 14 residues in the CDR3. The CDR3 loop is CAISDQLIAGGPFF. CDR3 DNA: TGTGCCATCAGTGACCAGCTTATAGCGGGAGGCCCGTTCTTC.